This T cell receptor beta chain was identified during a study of beta chain features in type 1 diabetes. About the research overall: In all, about 110 million sorted cells from all samples were analyzed.

Study results and caveats: There was a moderate but significant shortening of TCRB CDR3s in all four CD4+ subsets of Type 1 diabetes patients.

Germline V CDR1 and CDR2: PRHDT, FYEKMQ (reference sequence). The CDR3 length is 16 residues. This clone was seen a handful of times. Its cognate antigen is unknown. At one end, the junction sequence differs from germline, possibly due to a read error. The sequenced template was cDNA made from the entire isolated RNA. Naive, central memory and regulatory T cell samples yielded around 3.9 million reads on average. TCRdb keeps only in-frame clones here, not all; method: immunoSEQ multiplex PCR. The table has more than 250,000 clones, 15% seen once. This clonotype was sampled from a man between 18 and 35 years old with type 1 diabetes. The specimen sequenced was naive CD4+ T cells from blood. V and J are TRBV13 and TRBJ1-6, with D maybe TRBD1 (6 bases). The CDR3 sequence is CASSQQGPTAHSPLHF. CDR3 nucleotides: TGTGCCAGCAGCCAACAGGGTCCCACCGCCCATTCGCCCCTCCACTTT.